These T cell receptor beta chains were read from a single sample in a study of blood T cell repertoires in COVID-19. Sequencing was performed with immunoSEQ multiplex PCR; in TCRdb, only in-frame clones are kept and a portion is missing. The sample yields 140,000 to 150,000 clones, approximately 87% seen once. The source material was peripheral blood. All receptors derive from a human donor in a cohort sampled during active COVID-19. The conserved cysteine and the conserved F or W are not part of the CDR3 here. Each record gives: J gene, V gene, CDR3 protein.

j_call: TRBJ1-1; v_call: TRBV11-3; cdr3_aa: ASSFEAMNTEAF
j_call: TRBJ2-7; v_call: TRBV9; cdr3_aa: ASSVAGGTYEQY
j_call: TRBJ2-2; v_call: TRBV6-5; cdr3_aa: ASRRGGTGELF
j_call: TRBJ2-3; v_call: TRBV3-1/TRBV3-2; cdr3_aa: ASSPSKIAGGADTQY
j_call: TRBJ2-1; v_call: TRBV19; cdr3_aa: ASSIGTTGGEQF
j_call: TRBJ1-2; v_call: TRBV10-3; cdr3_aa: AISVRQVGYT
j_call: TRBJ1-2; v_call: TRBV6-2/TRBV6-3; cdr3_aa: ASSWTEGGYT
j_call: TRBJ2-3; v_call: TRBV6-5; cdr3_aa: ASLGGLASDTQY
j_call: TRBJ1-1; v_call: TRBV5-6; cdr3_aa: ASSLWGRTEAF
j_call: TRBJ2-1; v_call: TRBV20-1; cdr3_aa: SASGFGGYNEQF
j_call: TRBJ2-7; v_call: TRBV7-2; cdr3_aa: ASSLGAAESYEQY
j_call: TRBJ1-1; v_call: TRBV6-2/TRBV6-3; cdr3_aa: ASSTQGGDTEAF
j_call: TRBJ1-1; v_call: TRBV5-1; cdr3_aa: ASSSRTGPSMNTEAF
j_call: TRBJ1-5; v_call: TRBV12-3/TRBV12-4; cdr3_aa: ASTIGERQPQH
j_call: TRBJ2-4; v_call: TRBV11-3; cdr3_aa: ASSLEGGEGNIQY
j_call: TRBJ2-1; v_call: TRBV10-3; cdr3_aa: AISESSGGRTNEQF
j_call: TRBJ2-3; v_call: TRBV7-3; cdr3_aa: ASSGTSEGPDTQY
j_call: TRBJ1-2; v_call: TRBV4-3; cdr3_aa: ASSQERSLPGSYGYT
j_call: TRBJ2-3; v_call: TRBV5-4; cdr3_aa: ASSLVGQGPSTDTQY